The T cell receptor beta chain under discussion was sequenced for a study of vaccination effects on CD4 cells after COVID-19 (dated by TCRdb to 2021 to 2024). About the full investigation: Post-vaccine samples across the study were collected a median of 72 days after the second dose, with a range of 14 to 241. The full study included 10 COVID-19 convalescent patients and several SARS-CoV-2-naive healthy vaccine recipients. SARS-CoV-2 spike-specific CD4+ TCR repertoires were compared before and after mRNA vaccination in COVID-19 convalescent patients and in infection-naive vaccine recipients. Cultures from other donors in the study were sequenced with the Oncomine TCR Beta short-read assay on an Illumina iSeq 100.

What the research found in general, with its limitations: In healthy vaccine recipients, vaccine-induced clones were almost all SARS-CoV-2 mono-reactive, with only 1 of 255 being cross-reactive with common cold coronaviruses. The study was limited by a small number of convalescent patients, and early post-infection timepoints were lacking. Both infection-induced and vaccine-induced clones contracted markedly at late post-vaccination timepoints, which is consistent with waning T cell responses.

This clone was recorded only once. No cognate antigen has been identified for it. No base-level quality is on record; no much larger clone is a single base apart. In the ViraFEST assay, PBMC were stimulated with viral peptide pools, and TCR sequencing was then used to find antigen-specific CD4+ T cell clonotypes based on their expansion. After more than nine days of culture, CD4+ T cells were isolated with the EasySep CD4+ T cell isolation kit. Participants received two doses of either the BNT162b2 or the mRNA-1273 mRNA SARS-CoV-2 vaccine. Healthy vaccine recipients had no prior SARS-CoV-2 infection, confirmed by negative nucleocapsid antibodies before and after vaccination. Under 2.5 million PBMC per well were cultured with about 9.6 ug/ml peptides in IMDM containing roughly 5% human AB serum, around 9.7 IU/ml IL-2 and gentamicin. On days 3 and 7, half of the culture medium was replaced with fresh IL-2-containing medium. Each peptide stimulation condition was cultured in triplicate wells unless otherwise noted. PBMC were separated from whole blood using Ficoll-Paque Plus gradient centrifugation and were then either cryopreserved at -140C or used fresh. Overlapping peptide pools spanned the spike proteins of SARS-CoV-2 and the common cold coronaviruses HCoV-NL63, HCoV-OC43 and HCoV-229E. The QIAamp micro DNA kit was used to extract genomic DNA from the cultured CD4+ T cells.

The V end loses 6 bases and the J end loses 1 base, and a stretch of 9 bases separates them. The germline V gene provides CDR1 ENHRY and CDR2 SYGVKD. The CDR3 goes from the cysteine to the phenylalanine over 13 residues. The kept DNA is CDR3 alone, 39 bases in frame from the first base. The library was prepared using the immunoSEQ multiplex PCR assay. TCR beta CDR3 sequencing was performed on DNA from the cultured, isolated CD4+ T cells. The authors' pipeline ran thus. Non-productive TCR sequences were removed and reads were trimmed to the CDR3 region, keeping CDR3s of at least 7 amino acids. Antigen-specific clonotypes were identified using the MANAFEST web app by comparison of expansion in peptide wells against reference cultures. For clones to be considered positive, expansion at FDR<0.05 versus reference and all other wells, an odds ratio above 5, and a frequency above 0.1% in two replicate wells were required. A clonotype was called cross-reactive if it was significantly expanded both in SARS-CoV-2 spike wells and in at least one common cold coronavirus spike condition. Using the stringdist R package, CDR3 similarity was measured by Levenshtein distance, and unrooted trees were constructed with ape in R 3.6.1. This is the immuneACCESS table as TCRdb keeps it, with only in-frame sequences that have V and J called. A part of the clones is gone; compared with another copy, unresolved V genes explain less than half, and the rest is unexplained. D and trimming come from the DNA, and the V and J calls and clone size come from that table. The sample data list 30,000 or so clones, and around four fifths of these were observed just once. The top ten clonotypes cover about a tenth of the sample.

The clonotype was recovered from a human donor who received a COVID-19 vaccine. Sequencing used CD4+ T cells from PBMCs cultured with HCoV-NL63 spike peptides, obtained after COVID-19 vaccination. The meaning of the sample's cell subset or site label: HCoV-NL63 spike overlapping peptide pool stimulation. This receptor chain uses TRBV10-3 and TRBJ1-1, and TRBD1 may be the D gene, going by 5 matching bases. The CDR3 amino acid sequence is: CAISGTANTEAFF. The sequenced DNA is TGTGCCATCAGCGGGACGGCGAACACTGAAGCTTTCTTT.